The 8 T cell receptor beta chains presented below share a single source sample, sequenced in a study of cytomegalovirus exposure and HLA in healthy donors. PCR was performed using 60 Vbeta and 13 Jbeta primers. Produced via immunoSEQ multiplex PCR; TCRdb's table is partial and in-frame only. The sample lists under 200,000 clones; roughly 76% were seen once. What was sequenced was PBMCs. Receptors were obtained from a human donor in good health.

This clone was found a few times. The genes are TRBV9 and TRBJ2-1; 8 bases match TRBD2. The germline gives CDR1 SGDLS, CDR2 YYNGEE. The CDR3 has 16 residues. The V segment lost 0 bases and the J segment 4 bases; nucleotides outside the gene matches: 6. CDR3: CASSVGSSGGYNEQFF. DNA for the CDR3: TGTGCCAGCAGCGTAGGGAGCAGCGGGGGATACAATGAGCAGTTCTTC.

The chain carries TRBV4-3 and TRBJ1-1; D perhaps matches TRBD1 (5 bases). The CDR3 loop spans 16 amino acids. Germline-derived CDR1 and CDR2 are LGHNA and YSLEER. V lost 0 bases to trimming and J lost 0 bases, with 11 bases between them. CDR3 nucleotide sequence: TGCGCCAGCAGCCAAGACTGGGGCAGGATGAACACTGAAGCTTTCTTT. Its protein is CASSQDWGRMNTEAFF.

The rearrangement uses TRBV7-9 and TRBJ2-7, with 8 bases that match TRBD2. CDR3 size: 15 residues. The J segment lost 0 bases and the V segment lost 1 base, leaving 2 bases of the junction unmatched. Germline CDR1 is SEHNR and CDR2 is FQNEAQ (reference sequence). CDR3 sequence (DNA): TGTGCCAGCAGCTTAGAGGGACTAGTCTCCTACGAGCAGTACTTC. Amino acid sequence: CASSLEGLVSYEQYF.

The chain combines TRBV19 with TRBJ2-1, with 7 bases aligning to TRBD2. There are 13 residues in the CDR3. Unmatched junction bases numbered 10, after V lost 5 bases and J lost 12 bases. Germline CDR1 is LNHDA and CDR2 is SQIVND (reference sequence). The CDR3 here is CASSLLASDSQFF. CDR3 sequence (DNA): TGTGCCAGTAGTCTACTAGCGTCGGATTCGCAGTTCTTC.

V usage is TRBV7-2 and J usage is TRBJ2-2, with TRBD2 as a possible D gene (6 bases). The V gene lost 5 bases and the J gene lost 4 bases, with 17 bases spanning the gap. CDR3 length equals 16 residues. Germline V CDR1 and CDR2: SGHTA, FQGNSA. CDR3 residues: CASSRGTSERTGELFF. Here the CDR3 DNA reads TGTGCCAGCAGCCGAGGGACTTCCGAACGCACCGGGGAGCTGTTTTTT.

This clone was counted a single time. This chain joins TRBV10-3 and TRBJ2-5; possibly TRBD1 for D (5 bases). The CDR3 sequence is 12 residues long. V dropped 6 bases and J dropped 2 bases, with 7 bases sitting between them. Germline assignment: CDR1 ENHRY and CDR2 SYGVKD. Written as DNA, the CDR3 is TGTGCCATCAGAGGACAACAAGAGACCCAGTACTTC. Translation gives CAIRGQQETQYF.

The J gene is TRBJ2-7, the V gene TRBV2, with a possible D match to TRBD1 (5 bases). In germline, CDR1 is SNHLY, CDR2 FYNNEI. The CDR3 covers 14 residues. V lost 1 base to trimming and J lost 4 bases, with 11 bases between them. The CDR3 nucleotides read TGTGCCAGCAGTGAAGTGGCAGGGCGGTACGAGCAGTACTTC. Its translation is CASSEVAGRYEQYF.

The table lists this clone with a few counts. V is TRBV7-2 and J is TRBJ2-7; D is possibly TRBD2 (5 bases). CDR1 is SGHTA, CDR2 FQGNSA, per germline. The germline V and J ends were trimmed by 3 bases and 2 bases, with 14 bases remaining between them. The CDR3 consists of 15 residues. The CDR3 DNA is TGTGCCAGCAGCTTGGAAGGGCGGGCGCCCTACGAGCAGTACTTC. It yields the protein CASSLEGRAPYEQYF.